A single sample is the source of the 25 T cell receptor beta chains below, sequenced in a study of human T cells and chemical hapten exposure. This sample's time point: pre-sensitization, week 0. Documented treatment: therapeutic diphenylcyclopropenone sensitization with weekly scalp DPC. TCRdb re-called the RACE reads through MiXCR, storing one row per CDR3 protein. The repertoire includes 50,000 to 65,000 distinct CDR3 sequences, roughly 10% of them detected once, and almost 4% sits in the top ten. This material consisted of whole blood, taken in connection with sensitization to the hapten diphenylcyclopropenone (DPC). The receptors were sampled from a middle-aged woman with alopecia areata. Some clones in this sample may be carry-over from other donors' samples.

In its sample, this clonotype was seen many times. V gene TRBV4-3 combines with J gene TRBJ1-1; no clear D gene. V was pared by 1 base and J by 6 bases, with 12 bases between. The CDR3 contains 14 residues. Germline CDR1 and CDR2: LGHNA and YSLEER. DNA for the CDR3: TGCGCCAGCAGCCAAGGCGGGGAATGGGCTGAAGCTTTCTTT. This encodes CASSQGGEWAEAFF.

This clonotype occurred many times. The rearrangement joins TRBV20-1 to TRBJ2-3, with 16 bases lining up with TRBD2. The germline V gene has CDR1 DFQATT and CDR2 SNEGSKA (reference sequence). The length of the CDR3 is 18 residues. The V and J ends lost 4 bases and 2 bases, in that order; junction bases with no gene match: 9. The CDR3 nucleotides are TGCAGTGCTAAAGGGACTAGCGGGGGGGCCGGAATCACAGATACGCAGTATTTT. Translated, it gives CSAKGTSGGAGITDTQYF.

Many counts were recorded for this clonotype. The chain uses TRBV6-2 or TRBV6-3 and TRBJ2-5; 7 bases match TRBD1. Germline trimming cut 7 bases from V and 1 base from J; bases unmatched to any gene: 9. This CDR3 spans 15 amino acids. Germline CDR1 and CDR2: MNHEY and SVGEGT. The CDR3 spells CASTPGGAAQETQYF. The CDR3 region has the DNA TGTGCCAGCACCCCAGGGGGAGCGGCCCAAGAGACCCAGTACTTC.

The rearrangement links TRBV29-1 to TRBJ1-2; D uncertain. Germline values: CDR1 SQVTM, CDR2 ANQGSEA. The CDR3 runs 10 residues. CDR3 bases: TGCACCGCACGGGGAGAAGGCTACACCTTC. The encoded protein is CTARGEGYTF.

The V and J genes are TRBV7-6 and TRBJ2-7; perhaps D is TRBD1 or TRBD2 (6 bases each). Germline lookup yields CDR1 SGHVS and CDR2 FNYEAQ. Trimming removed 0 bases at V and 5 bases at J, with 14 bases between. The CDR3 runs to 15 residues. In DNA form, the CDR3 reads TGTGCCAGCAGCTTAGCCCGGGGGCTCTTCGACGAGCAGTACTTC. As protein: CASSLARGLFDEQYF. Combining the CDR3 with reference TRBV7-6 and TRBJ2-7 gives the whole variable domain GAGVSQSPRYKVTKRGQDVALRCDPISGHVSLYWYRQALGQGPEFLTYFNYEAQQDKSGLPNDRFSAERPEGSISTLTIQRTEQRDSAMYRCASSLARGLFDEQYFGPGTRLTVT.

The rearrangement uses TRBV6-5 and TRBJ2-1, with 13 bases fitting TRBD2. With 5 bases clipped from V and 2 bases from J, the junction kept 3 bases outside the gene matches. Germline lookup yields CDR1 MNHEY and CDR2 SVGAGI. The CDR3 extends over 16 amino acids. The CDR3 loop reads CASSLTSGGAYNEQFF. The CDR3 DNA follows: TGTGCCAGCAGTCTAACTAGCGGGGGGGCCTACAATGAGCAGTTCTTC.

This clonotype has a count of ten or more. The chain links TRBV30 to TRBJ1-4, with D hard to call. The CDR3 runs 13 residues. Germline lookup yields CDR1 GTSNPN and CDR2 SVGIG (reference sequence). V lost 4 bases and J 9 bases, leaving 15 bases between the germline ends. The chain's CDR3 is CAWNGESRKKLFF. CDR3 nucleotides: TGTGCCTGGAATGGGGAATCGAGAAAAAAACTGTTTTTT.

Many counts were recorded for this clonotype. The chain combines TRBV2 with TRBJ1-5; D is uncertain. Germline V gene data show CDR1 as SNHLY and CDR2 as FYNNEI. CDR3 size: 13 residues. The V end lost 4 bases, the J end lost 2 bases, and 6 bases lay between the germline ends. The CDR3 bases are TGTGCCAGCAGTGCGATAGGCAATCAGCCCCAGCATTTT. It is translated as CASSAIGNQPQHF.

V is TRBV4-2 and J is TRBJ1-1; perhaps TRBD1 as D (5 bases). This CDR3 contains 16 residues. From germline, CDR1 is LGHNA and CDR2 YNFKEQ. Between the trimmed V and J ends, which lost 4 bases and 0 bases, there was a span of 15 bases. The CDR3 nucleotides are TGTGCCAGCAGCCCGAGAGGGACTAACCTGAACACTGAAGCTTTCTTT. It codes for CASSPRGTNLNTEAFF.

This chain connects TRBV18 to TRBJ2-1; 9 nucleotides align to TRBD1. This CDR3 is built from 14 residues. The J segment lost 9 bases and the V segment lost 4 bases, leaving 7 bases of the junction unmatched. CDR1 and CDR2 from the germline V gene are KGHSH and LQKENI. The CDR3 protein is CASSLDRGVGEQFF. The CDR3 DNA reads TGTGCCAGCTCACTGGACAGGGGCGTGGGTGAGCAGTTCTTC.

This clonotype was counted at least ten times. The DNA of the CDR3 is TGTGCCAGCAGCCCCCGAGGGTTGCTGAACACTGAAGCTTTCTTT. Translation: CASSPRGLLNTEAFF. This chain connects TRBV7-2 to TRBJ1-1; no reliable D call. V lost 5 bases, J lost 0 bases, and 13 bases lay in between. The CDR3 totals 15 residues. Germline values: CDR1 SGHTA, CDR2 FQGNSA. Using reference TRBV7-2 and TRBJ1-1 for the parts outside the CDR3, the full variable domain is GAGVSQSPSNKVTEKGKDVELRCDPISGHTALYWYRQSLGQGLEFLIYFQGNSAPDKSGLPSDRFSAERTGGSVSTLTIQRTQQEDSAVYLCASSPRGLLNTEAFFGQGTRLTVV.

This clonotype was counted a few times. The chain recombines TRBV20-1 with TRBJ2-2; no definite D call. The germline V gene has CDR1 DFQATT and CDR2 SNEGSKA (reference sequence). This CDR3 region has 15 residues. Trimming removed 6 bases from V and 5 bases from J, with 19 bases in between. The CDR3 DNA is TGCAGTGCCCGGAAGACCGGGCCGAGGACCGGGGAGCTGTTTTTT. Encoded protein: CSARKTGPRTGELFF.

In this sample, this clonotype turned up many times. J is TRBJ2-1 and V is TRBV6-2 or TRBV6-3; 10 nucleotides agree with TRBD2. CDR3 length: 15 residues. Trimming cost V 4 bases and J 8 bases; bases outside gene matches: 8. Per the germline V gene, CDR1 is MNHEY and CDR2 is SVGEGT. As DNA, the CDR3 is TGTGCCAGCAGTTGGGGGCTAGCGGGAGCGGATGAGCAGTTCTTC. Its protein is CASSWGLAGADEQFF.

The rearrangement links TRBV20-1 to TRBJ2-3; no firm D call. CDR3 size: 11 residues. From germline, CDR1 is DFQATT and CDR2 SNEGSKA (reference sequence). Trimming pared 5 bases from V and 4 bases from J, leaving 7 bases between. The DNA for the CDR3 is TGCAGTGCTTCCTTAGCAGATACGCAGTATTTT. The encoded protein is CSASLADTQYF.

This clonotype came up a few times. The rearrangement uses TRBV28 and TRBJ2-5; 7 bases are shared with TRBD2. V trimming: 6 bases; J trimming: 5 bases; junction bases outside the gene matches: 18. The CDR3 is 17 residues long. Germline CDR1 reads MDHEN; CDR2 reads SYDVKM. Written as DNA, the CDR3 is TGTGCCAGCAGCGGATCGGGCGGAGGGAGGGCCGGGGAGACCCAGTACTTC. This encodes CASSGSGGGRAGETQYF. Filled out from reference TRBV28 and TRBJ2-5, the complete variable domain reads DVKVTQSSRYLVKRTGEKVFLECVQDMDHENMFWYRQDPGLGLRLIYFSYDVKMKEKGDIPEGYSVSREKKERFSLILESASTNQTSMYLCASSGSGGGRAGETQYFGPGTRLLVL.

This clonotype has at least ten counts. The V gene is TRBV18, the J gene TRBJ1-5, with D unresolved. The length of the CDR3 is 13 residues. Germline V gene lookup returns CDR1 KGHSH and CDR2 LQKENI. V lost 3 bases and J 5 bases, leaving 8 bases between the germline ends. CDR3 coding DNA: TGTGCCAGCTCACCCGGTCTTGATCAGCCCCAGCATTTT. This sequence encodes CASSPGLDQPQHF.

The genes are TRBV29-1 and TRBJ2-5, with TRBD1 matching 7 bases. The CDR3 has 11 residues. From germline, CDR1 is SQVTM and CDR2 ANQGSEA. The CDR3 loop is CTGTASETQYF. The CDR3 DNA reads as TGCACCGGGACAGCGTCAGAGACCCAGTACTTC.

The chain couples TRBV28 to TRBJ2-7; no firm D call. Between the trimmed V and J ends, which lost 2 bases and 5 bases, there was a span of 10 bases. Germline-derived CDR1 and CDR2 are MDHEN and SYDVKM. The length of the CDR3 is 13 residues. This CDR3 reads CASSLPGVDEQYF. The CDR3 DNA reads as TGTGCCAGCAGTTTACCGGGCGTGGACGAGCAGTACTTC.

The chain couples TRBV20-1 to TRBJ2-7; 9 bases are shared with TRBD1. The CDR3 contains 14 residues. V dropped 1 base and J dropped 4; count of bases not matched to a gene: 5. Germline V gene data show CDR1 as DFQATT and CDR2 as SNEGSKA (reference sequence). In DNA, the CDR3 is TGCAGTGCTAGAGCTGGGACAGGGCTATACGAGCAGTACTTC. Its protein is CSARAGTGLYEQYF.

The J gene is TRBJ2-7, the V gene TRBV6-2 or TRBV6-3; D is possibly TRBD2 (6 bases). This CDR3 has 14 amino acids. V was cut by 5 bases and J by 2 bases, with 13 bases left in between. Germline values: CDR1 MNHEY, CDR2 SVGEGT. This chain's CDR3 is CASSHREFPYEQYF. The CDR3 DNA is TGTGCCAGCAGTCATCGGGAGTTCCCCTACGAGCAGTACTTC.

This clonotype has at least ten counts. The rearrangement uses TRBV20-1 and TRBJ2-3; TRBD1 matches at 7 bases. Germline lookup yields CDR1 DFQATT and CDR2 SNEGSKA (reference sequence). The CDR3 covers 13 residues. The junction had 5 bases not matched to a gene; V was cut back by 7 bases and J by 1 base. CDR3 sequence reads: CSGSTGGTDTQYF. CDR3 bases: TGCAGTGGGTCCACAGGGGGCACAGATACGCAGTATTTT.

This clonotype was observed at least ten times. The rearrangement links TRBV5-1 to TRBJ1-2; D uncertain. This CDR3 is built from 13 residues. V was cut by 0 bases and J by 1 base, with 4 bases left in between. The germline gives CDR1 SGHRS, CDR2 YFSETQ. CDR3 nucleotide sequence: TGCGCCAGCAGCTTGGATATTAACTATGGCTACACCTTC. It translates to CASSLDINYGYTF.

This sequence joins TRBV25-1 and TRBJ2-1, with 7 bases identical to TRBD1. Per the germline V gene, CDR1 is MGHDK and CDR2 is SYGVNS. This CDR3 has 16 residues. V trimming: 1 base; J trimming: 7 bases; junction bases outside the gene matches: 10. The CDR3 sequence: CASSESRPSRGNEQFF. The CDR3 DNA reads TGTGCCAGCAGTGAATCTCGGCCTAGCAGGGGGAATGAGCAGTTCTTC. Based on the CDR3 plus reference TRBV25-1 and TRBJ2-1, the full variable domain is EADIYQTPRYLVIGTGKKITLECSQTMGHDKMYWYQQDPGMELHLIHYSYGVNSTEKGDLSSESTVSRIRTEHFPLTLESARPSHTSQYLCASSESRPSRGNEQFFGPGTRLTVL.

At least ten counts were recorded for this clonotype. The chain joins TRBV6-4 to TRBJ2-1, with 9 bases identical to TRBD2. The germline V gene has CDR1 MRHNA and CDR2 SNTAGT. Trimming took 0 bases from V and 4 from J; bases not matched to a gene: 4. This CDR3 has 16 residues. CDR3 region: CASSDSPSGDYNEQFF. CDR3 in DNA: TGTGCCAGCAGTGACTCACCTAGCGGGGATTACAATGAGCAGTTCTTC.

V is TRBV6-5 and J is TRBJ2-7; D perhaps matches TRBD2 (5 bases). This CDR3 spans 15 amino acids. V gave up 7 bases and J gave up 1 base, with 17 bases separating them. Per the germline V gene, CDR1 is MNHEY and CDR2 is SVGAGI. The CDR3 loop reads CASKKDRDQSYEQYF. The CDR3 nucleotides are TGTGCCAGCAAGAAGGACCGGGATCAATCCTACGAGCAGTACTTC.